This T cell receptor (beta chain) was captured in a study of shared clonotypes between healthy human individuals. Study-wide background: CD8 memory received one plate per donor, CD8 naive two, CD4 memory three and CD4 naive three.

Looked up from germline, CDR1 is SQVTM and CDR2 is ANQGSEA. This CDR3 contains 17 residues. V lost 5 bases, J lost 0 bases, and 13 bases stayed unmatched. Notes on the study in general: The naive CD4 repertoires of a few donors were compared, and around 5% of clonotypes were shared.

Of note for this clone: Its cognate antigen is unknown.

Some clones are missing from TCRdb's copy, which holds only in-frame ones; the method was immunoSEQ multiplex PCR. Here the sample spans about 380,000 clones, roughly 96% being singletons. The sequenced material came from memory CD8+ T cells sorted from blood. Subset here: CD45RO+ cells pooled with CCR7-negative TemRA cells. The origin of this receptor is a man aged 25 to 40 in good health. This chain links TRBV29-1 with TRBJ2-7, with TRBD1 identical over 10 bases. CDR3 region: CSVNGGTGDRSSYEQYF. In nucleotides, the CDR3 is TGCAGCGTTAACGGGGGGACAGGGGACCGAAGCTCCTACGAGCAGTACTTC.